This TCR beta chain was identified in a study of T-cell reconstitution after alpha-beta-depleted transplantation in children. The authors prepared the TCRbeta library with unique molecular identifiers. TCRdb called the PCR reads again in MiXCR, with one record for every CDR3 protein. The table lists nearly 550,000 distinct CDR3 sequences, around 16% of them singletons, with 2.5% to 3.5% in the top ten. The V gene's germline CDR1 is MNHEY and CDR2 SMNVEV (reference sequence). There are 15 residues in the CDR3. V was pared by 7 bases and J by 0 bases, with 10 bases between. The chain joins TRBV27 to TRBJ2-6; D gene uncertain. Sample: PBMCs from the stem cell graft donor, taken from the stem cell graft. The clonotype comes from a human donor who donated a stem cell graft to a child with acute lymphoblastic leukemia. This chain's CDR3 is CASTSRDSGANVLTF. CDR3 bases: TGTGCCAGCACGTCTAGGGACTCTGGGGCCAACGTCCTGACTTTC. The full variable domain, its missing parts supplied by reference TRBV27 and TRBJ2-6, is EAQVTQNPRYLITVTGKKLTVTCSQNMNHEYMSWYRQDPGLGLRQIYYSMNVEVTDKGDVPEGYKVSRKEKRNFPLILESPSPNQTSLYFCASTSRDSGANVLTFGAGSRLTVL.